This T cell receptor beta chain stems from a study of OX40 agonist ivuxolimab in advanced cancers. The protocol was immunoSEQ multiplex PCR, while the TCRdb copy is restricted to in-frame clones and leaves out a portion. This sample yields tens of thousands of clones, of which 80% are seen a single time; roughly 1.2% belongs to the top ten. This clone has a handful of counts. Trimming at V came to 5 bases and at J to 5 bases, leaving 3 bases not matched to a gene. CDR3 length equals 15 residues. Looked up from germline, CDR1 is SGHAT and CDR2 is FQNNGV. The receptor comes from an adult with an advanced solid tumor such as melanoma, head and neck, liver or kidney cancer. The specimen comprised CD4+ or CD8+ T cells sorted from blood, sampled in a trial of the OX40 agonist ivuxolimab. J is TRBJ1-6 and V is TRBV11-2; the match to TRBD1 covers 10 bases. CDR3 in amino acids: CASSKDRGHNSPLHF. In nucleotides, the CDR3 is TGTGCCAGCAGCAAAGACAGGGGGCATAATTCACCCCTCCACTTT. The full variable domain, completed using reference TRBV11-2 and TRBJ1-6, is EAGVAQSPRYKIIEKRQSVAFWCNPISGHATLYWYQQILGQGPKLLIQFQNNGVVDDSQLPKDRFSAERLKGVDSTLKIQPAKLEDSAVYLCASSKDRGHNSPLHFGNGTRLTVT.